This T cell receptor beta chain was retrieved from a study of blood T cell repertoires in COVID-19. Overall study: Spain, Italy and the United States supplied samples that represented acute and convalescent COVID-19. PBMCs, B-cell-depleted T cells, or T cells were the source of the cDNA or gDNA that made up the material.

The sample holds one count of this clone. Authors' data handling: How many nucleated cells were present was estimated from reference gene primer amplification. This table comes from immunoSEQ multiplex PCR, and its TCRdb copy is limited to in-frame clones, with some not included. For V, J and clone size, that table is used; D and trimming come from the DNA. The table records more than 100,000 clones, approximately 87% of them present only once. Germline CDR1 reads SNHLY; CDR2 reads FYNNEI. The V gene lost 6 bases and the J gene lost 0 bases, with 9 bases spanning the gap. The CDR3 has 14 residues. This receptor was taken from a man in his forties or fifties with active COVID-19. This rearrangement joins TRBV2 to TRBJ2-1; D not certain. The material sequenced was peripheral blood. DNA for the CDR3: TGTGCCAGCAGGAATCCGAGCTCCTACAATGAGCAGTTCTTC. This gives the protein CASRNPSSYNEQFF.